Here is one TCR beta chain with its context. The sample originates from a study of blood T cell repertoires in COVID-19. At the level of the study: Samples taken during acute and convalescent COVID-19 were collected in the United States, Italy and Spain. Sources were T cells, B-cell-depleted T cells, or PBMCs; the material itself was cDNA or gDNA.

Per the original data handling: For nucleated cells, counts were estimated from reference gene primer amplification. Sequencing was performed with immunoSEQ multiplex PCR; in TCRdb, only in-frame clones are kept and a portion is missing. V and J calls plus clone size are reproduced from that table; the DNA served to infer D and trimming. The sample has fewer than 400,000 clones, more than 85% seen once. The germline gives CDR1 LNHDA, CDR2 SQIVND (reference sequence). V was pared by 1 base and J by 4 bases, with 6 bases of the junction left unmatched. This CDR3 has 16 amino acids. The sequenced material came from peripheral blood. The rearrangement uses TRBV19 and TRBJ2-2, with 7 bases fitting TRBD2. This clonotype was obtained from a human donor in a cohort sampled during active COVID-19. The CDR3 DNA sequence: TGTGCCAGTAGTATAGGGCCTAGCGGACCCACCGGGGAGCTGTTTTTT. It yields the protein CASSIGPSGPTGELFF.